This paragraph reports one T cell receptor beta chain. The antigen is unknown. This record comes from a study of response to subunit inactivated influenza vaccine. V was pared by 1 base and J by 2 bases, with 2 bases of the junction left unmatched. The CDR3 is 14 residues long. The germline CDR1 and CDR2 sequences are MGHDK and SYGVNS. Whole-study results and caveats: The authors put forward the suggestion that each seasonal influenza vaccination may bring in only a limited number of new T cells.

TCRdb used MiXCR to reprocess the RT-PCR reads, holding one entry per CDR3 protein. The table lists around 520,000 distinct CDR3 sequences, roughly 12% of them singletons. This sequence originates from a man aged 50 to 59 who received an inactivated influenza vaccine. The genes are TRBV25-1 and TRBJ2-7; TRBD1 agrees at 7 bases. Sequencing was performed on PBMCs from blood, taken on the day of vaccination. The CDR3 DNA is TGTGCCAGCAGTGAATCGGGACAGACCTACGAGCAGTACTTC. Translated: CASSESGQTYEQYF.